This T cell receptor beta chain emerged from a study of blood T cell repertoires in COVID-19. As for the study in general: Sites in the United States, Italy and Spain provided acute and convalescent COVID-19 samples. From T cells, B-cell-depleted T cells, or PBMCs came the material, which was cDNA or gDNA.

Germline CDR1 and CDR2: KGHDR and SFDVKD. The V end was cut by 9 bases, the J end by 3 bases, with 11 bases between. This CDR3 has 13 amino acids. Authors' processing steps: Using reference gene primer amplification, nucleated cell counts were estimated. The method was immunoSEQ multiplex PCR; TCRdb's version includes in-frame clones alone and lacks a portion of them. Clone size and the V and J calls come from that table; the DNA yielded D and trimming. Of approximately 150,000 clones detected, 87% appear once; the ten largest clones hold roughly 6.1%. The chain couples TRBV24-1 to TRBJ1-5; TRBD1 might be the D (6 bases). This clonotype was obtained from a man at least 80 years old with acute or convalescent COVID-19. Material: peripheral blood. The CDR3 coding sequence is TGTGCCACCGCGGGGGACAACAATCAGCCCCAGCATTTT. Its translation is CATAGDNNQPQHF.